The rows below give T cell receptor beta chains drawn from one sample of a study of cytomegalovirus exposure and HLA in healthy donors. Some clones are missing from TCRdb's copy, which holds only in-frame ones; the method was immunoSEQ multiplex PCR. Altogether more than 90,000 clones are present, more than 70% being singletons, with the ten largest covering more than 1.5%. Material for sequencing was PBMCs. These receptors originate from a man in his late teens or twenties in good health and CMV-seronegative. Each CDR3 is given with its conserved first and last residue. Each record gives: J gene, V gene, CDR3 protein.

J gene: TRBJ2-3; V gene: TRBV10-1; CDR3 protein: CASSESAGVTDTQYF
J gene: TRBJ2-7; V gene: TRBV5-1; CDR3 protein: CASSWTTSSVSSYEQYF
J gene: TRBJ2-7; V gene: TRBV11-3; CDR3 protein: CASSDRDRGFYEQYF
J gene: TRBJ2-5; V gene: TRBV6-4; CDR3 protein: CASSVNSQETQYF
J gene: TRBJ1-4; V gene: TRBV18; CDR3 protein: CASSPSISATNEKLFF
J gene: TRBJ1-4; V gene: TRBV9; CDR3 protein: CASSVVGTGENEKLFF
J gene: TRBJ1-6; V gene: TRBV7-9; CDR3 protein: CASSNGQGFYNSPLHF
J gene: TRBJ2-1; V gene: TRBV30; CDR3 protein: CAWQTGNNEQFF
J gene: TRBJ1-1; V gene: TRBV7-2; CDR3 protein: CASSSWGGGNTEAFF
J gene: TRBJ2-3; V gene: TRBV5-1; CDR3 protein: CASSGGAYSTSTDTQYF
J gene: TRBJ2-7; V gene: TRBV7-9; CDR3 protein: CASSLVPLYQYYEQYF
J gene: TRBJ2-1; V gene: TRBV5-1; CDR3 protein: CASSLDGTSGFYNEQFF
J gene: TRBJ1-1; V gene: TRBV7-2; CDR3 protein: CASSFFGGSGTEAFF
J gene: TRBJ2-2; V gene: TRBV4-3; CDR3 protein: CASSQDIVAGETGELFF
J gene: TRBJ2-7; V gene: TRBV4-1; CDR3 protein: CASSQESTDTGSYEQYF
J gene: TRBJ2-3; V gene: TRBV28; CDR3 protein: CASSFPSRKSGDTQYF
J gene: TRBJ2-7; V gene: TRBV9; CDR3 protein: CASSVGSGDSYEQYF
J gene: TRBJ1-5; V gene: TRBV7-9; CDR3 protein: CASSLATGAINQPQHF
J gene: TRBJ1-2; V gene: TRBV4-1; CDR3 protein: CASSQGDRSYGYTF
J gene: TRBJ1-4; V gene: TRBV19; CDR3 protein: CASSNQANNEKLFF
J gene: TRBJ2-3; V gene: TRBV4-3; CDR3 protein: CASSQSSTDTQYF
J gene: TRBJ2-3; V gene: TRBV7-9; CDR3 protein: CASSPSSKRDQPDTQYF
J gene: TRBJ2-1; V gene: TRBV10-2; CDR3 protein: CASRIEREVSEQFF
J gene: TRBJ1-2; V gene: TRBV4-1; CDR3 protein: CASSQEGSGYGYTF
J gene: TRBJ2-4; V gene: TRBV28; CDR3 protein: CASSTFSGENKNIQYF
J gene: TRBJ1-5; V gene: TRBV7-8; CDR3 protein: CASSGVQGQPQHF
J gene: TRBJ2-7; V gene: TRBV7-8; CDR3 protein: CASSKTSGLHYEQYF
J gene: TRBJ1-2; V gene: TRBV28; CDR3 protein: CASSSYPRTGGGYTF
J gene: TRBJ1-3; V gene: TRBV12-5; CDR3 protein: CASGLLEVYTIYF
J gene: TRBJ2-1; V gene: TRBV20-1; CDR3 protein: CSARDRSGRFF
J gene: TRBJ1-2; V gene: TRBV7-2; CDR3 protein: CASSLARDYGYTF
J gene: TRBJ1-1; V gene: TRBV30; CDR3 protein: CAWGRRVRTEAFF
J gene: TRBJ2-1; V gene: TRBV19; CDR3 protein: CASSIQGRNNEQFF
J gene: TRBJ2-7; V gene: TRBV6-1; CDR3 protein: CASSEASGGAYEQYF
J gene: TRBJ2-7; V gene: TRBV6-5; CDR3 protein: CASRDSTYEQYF
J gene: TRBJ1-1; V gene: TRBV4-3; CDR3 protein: CASSQTGEAFF
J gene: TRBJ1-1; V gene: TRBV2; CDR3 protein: CASRLLTGSTTEAFF